Listed here are 21 T cell receptor beta chains from one sample, sequenced in a study of regulatory T cells in long-lasting Graves disease. Stated time point: newly diagnosed GD, antithyroid drugs for less than 3 months. Isolated PBMC RNA provided the starting material for the TCR library. Building the TCR beta libraries relied on iRepertoire HTBI primers, and CDR3 regions underwent Arm-PCR. TCRdb reprocessed the multiplex PCR reads with MiXCR, giving one entry per CDR3 protein. In the table there are more than 350,000 distinct CDR3 sequences, about 16% of which are singletons. These data are also associated with another study on T cells in Graves' hyperthyroidism and ophthalmopathy.

The sequencing used peripheral blood mononuclear cells (PBMCs), collected at new diagnosis, from a patient treated with antithyroid drugs. These TCRs come from a woman in her 30s with Graves disease.

This clonotype was seen many times. The V call is TRBV11-2, the J call TRBJ2-7; 9 bases align to TRBD1. J gave up 4 bases and V 4 bases, and 11 bases lay outside the gene matches. Germline CDR1 SGHAT, CDR2 FQNNGV. There are 16 residues in the CDR3. As DNA, the CDR3 is TGTGCCAGCAGCTCCGGACAGGGGTCATCTTCGTACGAGCAGTACTTC. It translates to CASSSGQGSSSYEQYF.

The rearrangement links TRBV5-1 to TRBJ1-2, with D unclear. Trimming removed 4 bases at V and 4 bases at J, with 20 bases between. The CDR3 consists of 16 residues. Germline V gene sequence: CDR1 SGHRS, CDR2 YFSETQ. CDR3 DNA sequence: TGCGCCAGCAGCGTTGGTCCCAAACAACCCGCCTATGGCTACACCTTC. Protein sequence: CASSVGPKQPAYGYTF.

This clonotype has a count of ten or more. The chain has TRBV28 and TRBJ2-7; D possibly corresponds to TRBD1 (6 bases). The CDR3 loop spans 15 amino acids. V lost 6 bases and J lost 3, with 18 bases in between. CDR1 and CDR2 (germline): MDHEN, SYDVKM. The CDR3 coding sequence is TGTGCCAGCAGCCTTAGCCCCGGGACAAACTACGAGCAGTACTTC. Its protein product is CASSLSPGTNYEQYF.

V gene TRBV12-3 or TRBV12-4 combines with J gene TRBJ2-2, with D possibly being TRBD2 (6 bases). Trimming pared 6 bases from V and 3 bases from J, leaving 11 bases between. CDR3 length: 14 amino acids. DNA for the CDR3: TGTGCCAGCAGGGGCGGGACTCACACCGGGGAGCTGTTTTTT. Amino acids: CASRGGTHTGELFF.

CDR3 nucleotides: TGTGCCAGCAGTACCACTGACAGGAACACTGAAGCTTTCTTT. This gives the protein CASSTTDRNTEAFF. This sequence joins TRBV6-1 and TRBJ1-1; the D gene is possibly TRBD1 (5 bases). V lost 5 bases, J lost 1 base, and 11 bases lay in between. The germline V gene encodes CDR1 MNHNS and CDR2 SASEGT. This CDR3 comprises 14 residues.

This clonotype occurred many times. V usage is TRBV30 and J usage is TRBJ1-1, with a tentative D call TRBD1 (6 bases). Germline V CDR1 and CDR2: GTSNPN, SVGIG (reference sequence). This CDR3 comprises 12 residues. The germline V and J ends were trimmed by 3 bases and 9 bases, with 14 bases remaining between them. The CDR3 spells CAWRGEGGQAFF. In DNA, the CDR3 is TGTGCCTGGAGGGGCGAGGGGGGTCAAGCTTTCTTT.

V and J are TRBV6-1 and TRBJ1-3, with D unclear. CDR1 and CDR2 (germline): MNHNS, SASEGT. The CDR3 is made up of 16 amino acids. The germline V and J ends were trimmed by 6 bases and 0 bases, with 15 bases remaining between them. CDR3 coding DNA: TGTGCCAGCAGACCTTTCCCGACGGGCTCTGGAAACACCATATATTTT. This gives the protein CASRPFPTGSGNTIYF.

This clonotype was observed a few times. The V call is TRBV2, the J call TRBJ1-2, with 7 bases that match TRBD1. This CDR3 has 15 amino acids. Germline CDR1 reads SNHLY; CDR2 reads FYNNEI. V shed 3 bases, J shed 4 bases, and the junction held 8 bases outside the gene matches. DNA of the CDR3: TGTGCCAGCAGTGATCCCCGGCAGGGGGGCTATGGCTACACCTTC. This translates into CASSDPRQGGYGYTF.

This clonotype was seen at least ten times. The chain carries TRBV2 and TRBJ2-2, with TRBD2 identical over 8 bases. V gave up 2 bases and J gave up 7 bases; unmatched junction bases: 9. The CDR3 consists of 16 residues. Germline lookup yields CDR1 SNHLY and CDR2 FYNNEI. The CDR3 sequence: CASSESLAGGVGELFF. The DNA for the CDR3 is TGTGCCAGCAGTGAAAGTCTAGCGGGCGGGGTCGGGGAGCTGTTTTTT.

There are many counts of this clonotype. The gene calls are TRBV27 and TRBJ1-1; unclear D gene. V gave up 6 bases and J gave up 5 bases, with 13 bases separating them. The germline CDR1 and CDR2 sequences are MNHEY and SMNVEV (reference sequence). The CDR3 length is 13 residues. The CDR3 region is CASSPGSGTEAFF. CDR3 DNA: TGTGCCAGCAGCCCGGGAAGCGGGACTGAAGCTTTCTTT.

A few counts support this clonotype. V and J are TRBV9 and TRBJ2-1, with D perhaps TRBD2 (6 bases). V was shortened by 4 bases and J by 0 bases, with 14 bases between the two germline ends. CDR1 is SGDLS, CDR2 YYNGEE, per germline. The CDR3 covers 16 residues. CDR3 bases: TGTGCCAGCAGCACCAGAGCGGGCGGCTCCTACAATGAGCAGTTCTTC. Amino acid sequence: CASSTRAGGSYNEQFF. The whole variable domain, remainder taken from reference TRBV9 and TRBJ2-1, is DSGVTQTPKHLITATGQRVTLRCSPRSGDLSVYWYQQSLDQGLQFLIQYYNGEERAKGNILERFSAQQFPDLHSELNLSSLELGDSALYFCASSTRAGGSYNEQFFGPGTRLTVL.

This clonotype has at least ten counts. The chain uses TRBV12-3 or TRBV12-4 and TRBJ2-5, with TRBD2 as a possible D gene (5 bases). The CDR3 sequence is 14 residues long. The V end was cut by 5 bases, the J end by 5 bases, with 15 bases between. In DNA, the CDR3 is TGTGCCAGCAGTCTCTCACGGGGTTCGGAGACCCAGTACTTC. It codes for CASSLSRGSETQYF.

This clonotype was counted many times. Here the CDR3 DNA reads TGTGCCAGCTCACCCCAGGACAGCCAGCCCCAGCATTTT. As protein: CASSPQDSQPQHF. The rearrangement joins TRBV18 to TRBJ1-5; D possibly corresponds to TRBD1 (6 bases). The germline V gene encodes CDR1 KGHSH and CDR2 LQKENI. There are 13 residues in the CDR3. V was pared by 3 bases and J by 7 bases, with 10 bases between. The whole variable domain, filled in from reference TRBV18 and TRBJ1-5, reads NAGVMQNPRHLVRRRGQEARLRCSPMKGHSHVYWYRQLPEEGLKFMVYLQKENIIDESGMPKERFSAEFPKEGPSILRIQQVVRGDSAAYFCASSPQDSQPQHFGDGTRLSIL.

This clonotype was detected many times. V usage is TRBV12-3 or TRBV12-4 and J usage is TRBJ2-7; D unresolved. This CDR3 is 13 amino acids long. The V and J ends lost 6 bases and 1 base respectively, with 10 bases between them. The CDR3 DNA sequence: TGTGCCAGCAGCTCCCCAGTTTCCTACGAGCAGTACTTC. This sequence encodes CASSSPVSYEQYF.

In this sample, this clonotype turned up a few times. The junction departs from the called germline gene at one end, perhaps through a read error. In DNA form, the CDR3 reads TGCGCCATCAGTGAGTCGGCTGGAAACACCATATATTTT. Translated: CAISESAGNTIYF. The gene calls are TRBV10-3 and TRBJ1-3; D gene ambiguous. There are 13 residues in the CDR3. Germline V lookup: CDR1 ENHRY, CDR2 SYGVKD.

Turning to this clonotype: This could be a read error, since a much larger clone is one nucleotide away. J is TRBJ2-3 and V is TRBV12-3 or TRBV12-4; D is uncertain. This CDR3 contains 12 residues. Trimming cost V 7 bases and J 9 bases, with 14 bases left between them. CDR3 amino acids: CASNPRTETQYF. The CDR3 bases are TGTGCCAGCAATCCACGGACGGAGACGCAGTATTTT.

This clonotype was found many times. The chain has TRBV13 and TRBJ2-1, with unresolved D. Germline V CDR1 and CDR2: PRHDT, FYEKMQ (reference sequence). The CDR3 runs to 14 residues. Trimming took 5 bases from V and 6 from J, leaving 14 bases between them. CDR3 sequence: CASSRNTIPNEQFF. In DNA, the CDR3 is TGTGCCAGCAGCCGGAACACAATCCCCAATGAGCAGTTCTTC.

Many counts were recorded for this clonotype. J is TRBJ2-2 and V is TRBV11-2; 8 nucleotides match TRBD1. CDR1 is SGHAT and CDR2 is FQNNGV in the germline V gene. There are 16 residues in the CDR3. V gave up 5 bases and J gave up 5 bases; unmatched junction bases: 10. The CDR3 DNA reads as TGTGCCAGCAGCCTATCGACAGGGGTGGTGACCGGGGAGCTGTTTTTT. This encodes CASSLSTGVVTGELFF. Filled out from reference TRBV11-2 and TRBJ2-2, the complete variable domain reads EAGVAQSPRYKIIEKRQSVAFWCNPISGHATLYWYQQILGQGPKLLIQFQNNGVVDDSQLPKDRFSAERLKGVDSTLKIQPAKLEDSAVYLCASSLSTGVVTGELFFGEGSRLTVL.

Note on this clonotype: One base away lies a much larger clone, so this may be a sequencing read error. The chain has TRBV7-9 and TRBJ2-3; D unresolved. Judging by the DNA end, TRBJ1-5 fits better; the J call may be wrong. The V gene's germline CDR1 is SEHNR and CDR2 FQNEAQ (reference sequence). This CDR3 is built from 12 residues. The DNA for the CDR3 is TGTGCCAGCAGCTTAGCGTCTGTAGAGCAGCATTTT. Its translation is CASSLASVEQHF.

This chain links TRBV13 with TRBJ2-2; D is ambiguous. The germline V and J ends were trimmed by 9 bases and 5 bases, with 22 bases remaining between them. Germline V gene sequence: CDR1 PRHDT, CDR2 FYEKMQ (reference sequence). This CDR3 region has 16 residues. The chain's CDR3 is CASLPPRVDSTGELFF. The CDR3 DNA sequence: TGTGCCAGTTTACCTCCCCGGGTCGACTCGACCGGGGAGCTGTTTTTT.

Concerning this clonotype itself: This clone may be a read error of a much larger clone one base away. V and J are TRBV3-1 and TRBJ1-1; D unresolved. The CDR3 runs 14 residues. CDR1 is LGHDT and CDR2 is YNNKEL in the germline V gene (reference sequence). The CDR3 spells CASSQIPKGTEALF. The DNA for the CDR3 is TGTGCCAGCAGCCAAATTCCGAAGGGCACTGAAGCTCTCTTT.